The next 27 T cell receptor beta chains were all read from a single sample in a study of T cell repertoires in cytomegalovirus infection. A single record per CDR3 protein comes from TCRdb applying MiXCR to the reads. The table lists 250,000 to 300,000 distinct CDR3 sequences, over 8% of them singletons, with over 12% in the top ten. The sequenced material came from PBMCs. Source of these receptors: a human donor in good health (CMV status not recorded). Some clones in this sample may be carry-over from other donors' samples.

At least ten counts were recorded for this clonotype. J is TRBJ1-4 and V is TRBV6-5; TRBD1 matches at 9 bases. From germline, CDR1 is MNHEY and CDR2 SVGAGI. Trimming took 2 bases from V and 2 from J; bases not matched to a gene: 3. CDR3 length: 16 residues. CDR3: CASSYGTGLTNEKLFF. As DNA, the CDR3 is TGTGCCAGCAGTTACGGGACAGGGTTGACTAATGAAAAACTGTTTTTT.

This clonotype was seen ten or more times. The V gene is TRBV7-2, the J gene TRBJ2-5, with TRBD1 as a possible D gene (6 bases). The V end was cut by 5 bases, the J end by 2 bases, with 12 bases between. The CDR3 is made up of 14 amino acids. Germline-derived CDR1 and CDR2 are SGHTA and FQGNSA. The CDR3 DNA follows: TGTGCCAGCAGCCTCCTGACAGGACAAGAGACCCAGTACTTC. It codes for CASSLLTGQETQYF.

This clonotype has at least ten counts. The V call is TRBV12-3 or TRBV12-4, the J call TRBJ1-1; D gene ambiguous. V was shortened by 6 bases and J by 7 bases, with 15 bases between the two germline ends. The CDR3 length is 13 residues. This CDR3 is CASSRTTPLEAFF. The CDR3 coding sequence is TGTGCCAGCAGCCGGACGACCCCCCTTGAAGCTTTCTTT.

The chain carries TRBV12-3 or TRBV12-4 and TRBJ1-1; possible D gene TRBD1, 5 bases. The CDR3 length is 15 residues. V was trimmed by 6 bases and J by 2 bases, leaving 16 bases between them. CDR3 protein: CASSRRRVGNTEAFF. The CDR3 DNA reads as TGTGCCAGCAGCAGACGCAGGGTCGGCAACACTGAAGCTTTCTTT.

This clonotype was observed many times. The rearrangement joins TRBV7-8 to TRBJ1-1, with D perhaps matching TRBD1 (6 bases). Between the trimmed V and J ends, which lost 1 base and 4 bases, there was a span of 19 bases. The CDR3 runs to 17 residues. CDR1 and CDR2 from the germline V gene are SGHVS and FQNEAQ. The CDR3 region is CASSLGAGVGKGTEAFF. In DNA form, the CDR3 reads TGTGCCAGCAGCTTAGGGGCAGGGGTAGGAAAAGGCACTGAAGCTTTCTTT. The full variable domain, completed using reference TRBV7-8 and TRBJ1-1, is GAGVSQSPRYKVAKRGQDVALRCDPISGHVSLFWYQQALGQGPEFLTYFQNEAQLDKSGLPSDRFFAERPEGSVSTLKIQRTQQEDSAVYLCASSLGAGVGKGTEAFFGQGTRLTVV.

The J gene is TRBJ1-3, the V gene TRBV20-1, with D unclear. Germline V gene data show CDR1 as DFQATT and CDR2 as SNEGSKA (reference sequence). V was shortened by 2 bases and J by 0 bases, with 8 bases between the two germline ends. The CDR3 covers 14 residues. The chain's CDR3 is CSARMGSSGNTIYF. Here the CDR3 DNA reads TGCAGTGCTAGAATGGGGAGCTCTGGAAACACCATATATTTT.

This clonotype occurred many times. The chain couples TRBV28 to TRBJ1-2; D unresolved. Germline CDR1 and CDR2: MDHEN and SYDVKM. The CDR3 has 12 amino acids. V was shortened by 2 bases and J by 8 bases, with 9 bases between the two germline ends. The CDR3 DNA follows: TGTGCCAGCAGTTTACTCCAGTCAGGCTACACCTTC. The encoded protein is CASSLLQSGYTF.

The sample holds many counts of this clonotype. V and J are TRBV7-8 and TRBJ2-7, with 12 nucleotides matching TRBD2. The germline gives CDR1 SGHVS, CDR2 FQNEAQ. The CDR3 runs to 16 residues. Trimming cost V 5 bases and J 0 bases; bases outside gene matches: 5. The CDR3: CASSGGTSGPSYEQYF. In DNA form, the CDR3 reads TGTGCCAGCAGCGGGGGGACTAGCGGGCCCTCCTACGAGCAGTACTTC.

The sample holds many counts of this clonotype. The genes are TRBV12-3 or TRBV12-4 and TRBJ2-7; the D gene is possibly TRBD1 (5 bases). V gave up 7 bases and J gave up 4 bases, with 17 bases separating them. The CDR3 extends over 14 amino acids. CDR3: CASIASGQGYEQYF. In DNA, the CDR3 is TGTGCCAGCATCGCCAGTGGGCAGGGATACGAGCAGTACTTC.

At least ten counts were recorded for this clonotype. The V and J genes are TRBV7-2 and TRBJ2-2; 8 bases are shared with TRBD1. Germline CDR1 and CDR2: SGHTA and FQGNSA. This CDR3 spans 17 amino acids. After removal of 1 base from V and 6 bases from J, the junction contained 10 bases not matched to a gene. The CDR3 sequence is CASSLVLAGGYPGELFF. As DNA, the CDR3 is TGTGCCAGCAGCTTAGTTCTAGCAGGGGGCTATCCCGGGGAGCTGTTTTTT. Supplemented by reference TRBV7-2 and TRBJ2-2, the full variable domain reads GAGVSQSPSNKVTEKGKDVELRCDPISGHTALYWYRQSLGQGLEFLIYFQGNSAPDKSGLPSDRFSAERTGGSVSTLTIQRTQQEDSAVYLCASSLVLAGGYPGELFFGEGSRLTVL.

There are a few counts of this clonotype. This rearrangement joins TRBV28 to TRBJ2-3, with 9 bases matching TRBD2. The V gene's germline CDR1 is MDHEN and CDR2 SYDVKM. This CDR3 comprises 13 residues. With V trimmed by 7 bases and J by 8 bases, 7 bases remained unmatched. This chain's CDR3 is CASTMGLAGTQYF. The CDR3 nucleotides are TGTGCCAGCACTATGGGACTAGCCGGTACGCAGTATTTT. Together with reference TRBV28 and TRBJ2-3, the CDR3 gives the full variable domain: DVKVTQSSRYLVKRTGEKVFLECVQDMDHENMFWYRQDPGLGLRLIYFSYDVKMKEKGDIPEGYSVSREKKERFSLILESASTNQTSMYLCASTMGLAGTQYFGPGTRLTVL.

As to this clonotype: A much larger clonotype is one base distant, so this may be a read error. CDR3: CSARRTGYDSYEQYF. CDR3 bases: TGCAGTGCTCGTAGGACAGGGTACGATTCCTACGAGCAGTACTTC. The J gene is TRBJ2-7, the V gene TRBV20-1; 8 nucleotides match TRBD1. Germline V gene sequence: CDR1 DFQATT, CDR2 SNEGSKA (reference sequence). CDR3 length equals 15 residues. J was trimmed by 1 base and V by 5 bases; bases with no gene match: 10.

The DNA of the CDR3 is TGTGCCTGGAGTAAGACAGGGTACGAGCAGTACTTC. The encoded protein is CAWSKTGYEQYF. V and J are TRBV30 and TRBJ2-7, with 7 nucleotides matching TRBD1. CDR3 length: 12 amino acids. Looked up from germline, CDR1 is GTSNPN and CDR2 is SVGIG (reference sequence). V lost 2 bases, J lost 4 bases, and 2 bases stayed unmatched.

The chain links TRBV10-3 to TRBJ1-1; D might be TRBD1 (6 bases). Germline CDR1 and CDR2: ENHRY and SYGVKD. The CDR3 consists of 11 residues. Deletions cut 6 bases from V and 7 bases from J, with 9 bases between. CDR3 sequence (DNA): TGTGCCATCAGACAGGGCCGTGAAGCTTTCTTT. Protein product: CAIRQGREAFF.

This clonotype turned up a few times. V is TRBV5-6 and J is TRBJ2-1; 12 bases align to TRBD2. The CDR3 has 17 residues. With V trimmed by 3 bases and J by 4 bases, 8 bases remained unmatched. CDR1 is SGHDT and CDR2 is YYEEEE in the germline V gene. CDR3 amino acids: CASSSNVLAGGYNEQFF. The CDR3, as DNA: TGTGCCAGCAGCTCGAACGTCCTAGCGGGGGGGTACAATGAGCAGTTCTTC.

This clonotype was detected many times. The gene calls are TRBV28 and TRBJ1-1; D unresolved. Germline CDR1 MDHEN, CDR2 SYDVKM. The CDR3 has 12 amino acids. Trimming took off 2 bases at V and 4 bases at J, with 5 bases between the two ends. The CDR3 DNA sequence: TGTGCCAGCAGTTTAGAAGTCACTGAAGCTTTCTTT. This codes for CASSLEVTEAFF.

This clonotype came up many times. V is TRBV7-6 and J is TRBJ2-5, with 9 nucleotides matching TRBD2. Germline-derived CDR1 and CDR2 are SGHVS and FNYEAQ. With V trimmed by 5 bases and J by 1 base, 5 bases remained unmatched. This CDR3 comprises 15 residues. The CDR3 region is CASSPSGTTQETQYF. CDR3 sequence (DNA): TGTGCCAGCAGCCCTAGCGGGACCACCCAAGAGACCCAGTACTTC.

This clonotype was recorded at least ten times. The chain carries TRBV7-2 and TRBJ1-6; possible D gene TRBD1, 5 bases. The CDR3 is 14 amino acids. The germline gives CDR1 SGHTA, CDR2 FQGNSA. V was cut by 1 base and J by 9 bases, with 10 bases left in between. The CDR3, as DNA: TGTGCCAGCAGCTTAGTTCAGGGAGGTTCACCCCTCCACTTT. It encodes CASSLVQGGSPLHF.

In its sample, this clonotype was seen many times. The chain recombines TRBV7-2 with TRBJ1-1; D gene unclear. CDR3 size: 16 residues. Trimming removed 1 base at V and 4 bases at J, with 16 bases between. Germline values: CDR1 SGHTA, CDR2 FQGNSA. CDR3 sequence reads: CASSLVGGLRATEAFF. The CDR3 DNA reads as TGTGCCAGCAGCTTAGTAGGTGGATTGAGGGCCACTGAAGCTTTCTTT.

In its sample, this clonotype was seen many times. V gene TRBV7-9 combines with J gene TRBJ2-3; 7 nucleotides line up with TRBD2. The CDR3 loop spans 14 amino acids. Unmatched junction bases numbered 4, after V lost 3 bases and J lost 4 bases. Germline V CDR1 and CDR2: SEHNR, FQNEAQ (reference sequence). The CDR3 protein is CASSFGGRADTQYF. The CDR3 bases are TGTGCCAGCAGCTTTGGCGGGAGAGCAGATACGCAGTATTTT.

Many counts were recorded for this clonotype. The gene calls are TRBV7-2 and TRBJ2-5; 10 bases are a match to TRBD2. Trimming removed 1 base from V and 1 base from J; junction bases left unmatched: 3. The CDR3 spans 16 residues. Germline CDR1 is SGHTA and CDR2 is FQGNSA. This CDR3 is CASSLVQRGGQETQYF. The CDR3 nucleotides read TGTGCCAGCAGCTTAGTTCAGCGGGGGGGCCAAGAGACCCAGTACTTC.

This clonotype was picked up many times. The chain carries TRBV7-8 and TRBJ1-2; 8 nucleotides match TRBD1. Germline CDR1 SGHVS, CDR2 FQNEAQ. This CDR3 region has 14 residues. V shed 4 bases and J 4 bases; nucleotides not matched to a gene: 5. The CDR3 nucleotides read TGTGCCAGCAGCTCTCAGGGGGCGGCCTATGGCTACACCTTC. It translates to CASSSQGAAYGYTF.

The chain combines TRBV6-5 with TRBJ2-7; 7 bases fit TRBD2. V was pared by 4 bases and J by 1 base, with 4 bases of the junction left unmatched. In germline, CDR1 is MNHEY, CDR2 SVGAGI. The CDR3 sequence is 14 residues long. In nucleotides, the CDR3 is TGTGCCAGCAGTTCCCCAGCGGGATCCTACGAGCAGTACTTC. Amino acid sequence: CASSSPAGSYEQYF.

The chain couples TRBV19 to TRBJ2-7, with 8 bases that match TRBD1. The CDR3 runs to 15 residues. CDR1 LNHDA and CDR2 SQIVND come from the germline V gene (reference sequence). J gave up 5 bases and V 4 bases, and 10 bases lay outside the gene matches. The CDR3 region is CASSTQGASKNEQYF. In nucleotides, the CDR3 is TGTGCCAGTAGTACCCAGGGGGCTAGTAAAAACGAGCAGTACTTC.

This clonotype was counted ten times or more. The gene calls are TRBV28 and TRBJ2-1, with TRBD2 matching over 7 bases. CDR3 length: 13 residues. Trimming cost V 3 bases and J 7 bases; bases outside gene matches: 3. Germline CDR1 is MDHEN and CDR2 is SYDVKM. CDR3 nucleotides: TGTGCCAGCAGTTTCGGTAGCGGGAATGAGCAGTTCTTC. Translation: CASSFGSGNEQFF.

This clonotype appeared many times. The chain is built from TRBV6-2 or TRBV6-3 and TRBJ1-2, with 7 bases aligning to TRBD1. This CDR3 has 16 amino acids. The germline CDR1 and CDR2 sequences are MNHEY and SVGEGT. J gave up 4 bases and V 5 bases, and 13 bases lay outside the gene matches. Here the CDR3 DNA reads TGTGCCAGCAGTCGCCCCGGGACAGAGAGCGGCTATGGCTACACCTTC. It yields the protein CASSRPGTESGYGYTF.

This clonotype came up a few times. This rearrangement joins TRBV6-2 or TRBV6-3 to TRBJ2-1; the D gene is possibly TRBD2 (6 bases). Germline V lookup: CDR1 MNHEY, CDR2 SVGEGT. V shed 5 bases and J shed 11 bases, with 22 bases lying between them. This CDR3 comprises 15 residues. The CDR3 region has the DNA TGTGCCAGCAGTCCCTCTCGGGGGAGTGCTCATAAGCAGTTCTTC. Amino acid sequence: CASSPSRGSAHKQFF.